These 12 T cell receptor beta chains originate from one sample sequenced in a study of T cells after yellow fever vaccination (dated 2019 in TCRdb). Library preparation was by 5' RACE. The listed sequencing device is Illumina HiSeq 2500. The public reads were quality trimmed at Q25 with fastp and then assembled into clones with MiXCR by TCRdb, keeping productive beta chains. Each CDR3 protein gets just one entry, which takes the most common genes and DNA from the rows behind it. This sample is represented by some 400,000 distinct CDR3 sequences; roughly 6.1% of them were singletons. Together, the top ten hold 15% of the sample. This specimen's treatment or condition label, per the study, means: live attenuated yellow fever vaccine strain. Material: PBMCs, obtained 5 days after the yellow fever booster vaccination. The receptors derive from a man aged 25-40 years who received the YFV17D yellow fever vaccine.

The chain links TRBV7-2 to TRBJ1-5; no firm D call. The CDR3 loop spans 14 amino acids. Germline assignment: CDR1 SGHTA and CDR2 FQGNSA. Between the trimmed V and J ends, which lost 1 base and 6 bases, there was a span of 10 bases. The CDR3 DNA reads as TGTGCCAGCAGCTTAGGCTCGGGAAGTCAGCCCCAGCATTTT. Amino acid sequence: CASSLGSGSQPQHF. Complete variable domain (other parts from reference TRBV7-2 and TRBJ1-5): GAGVSQSPSNKVTEKGKDVELRCDPISGHTALYWYRQSLGQGLEFLIYFQGNSAPDKSGLPSDRFSAERTGGSVSTLTIQRTQQEDSAVYLCASSLGSGSQPQHFGDGTRLSIL.

The rearrangement links TRBV20-1 to TRBJ2-6; D is possibly TRBD1 (6 bases). CDR1 is DFQATT and CDR2 is SNEGSKA in the germline V gene (reference sequence). Trimming took off 3 bases at V and 4 bases at J, with 10 bases between the two ends. The CDR3 covers 14 residues. The CDR3: CSASTGRGANVLTF. CDR3 DNA: TGCAGTGCTAGCACAGGGCGCGGGGCCAACGTCCTGACTTTC.

This clonotype came up a few times. This sequence joins TRBV12-3 or TRBV12-4 and TRBJ2-3; D uncertain. Between the trimmed V and J ends, which lost 6 bases and 7 bases, there was a span of 11 bases. The length of the CDR3 is 12 residues. Written as DNA, the CDR3 is TGTGCCAGCAGCTTTCTCCGTAATACGCAGTATTTT. Its protein is CASSFLRNTQYF.

There are many counts of this clonotype. The chain recombines TRBV5-5 with TRBJ2-3; TRBD2 agrees at 9 bases. Germline CDR1 and CDR2: SGHKS and YYEKEE (reference sequence). The CDR3 is 16 amino acids. V was pared by 0 bases and J by 4 bases, with 6 bases of the junction left unmatched. DNA for the CDR3: TGTGCCAGCAGCTTGGCCTTAGCGGGAGTCCCAGATACGCAGTATTTT. Protein sequence: CASSLALAGVPDTQYF.

This clonotype was seen a few times. This chain connects TRBV5-1 to TRBJ2-5, with a tentative D call TRBD2 (5 bases). Per germline, CDR1 SGHRS and CDR2 YFSETQ. Trimming took 4 bases from V and 2 from J, leaving 12 bases between them. The CDR3 has 14 amino acids. The CDR3 spells CASSLQGRQETQYF. Here the CDR3 DNA reads TGCGCCAGCAGCCTCCAAGGGAGACAAGAGACCCAGTACTTC.

The chain has TRBV7-9 and TRBJ2-7; D remains ambiguous. The germline gives CDR1 SEHNR, CDR2 FQNEAQ (reference sequence). The CDR3 has 14 residues. Deletions cut 2 bases from V and 1 base from J, with 9 bases between. DNA for the CDR3: TGTGCCAGCAGCTTAAGCCCTACTTCCTACGAGCAGTACTTC. Translating gives CASSLSPTSYEQYF.

The table lists this clonotype with a few counts. This chain connects TRBV5-1 to TRBJ2-7; D might be TRBD1 or TRBD2, each matching 5 bases. The V end lost 2 bases, the J end lost 4 bases, and 13 bases lay between the germline ends. CDR3 length: 14 residues. Germline V gene sequence: CDR1 SGHRS, CDR2 YFSETQ. In DNA, the CDR3 is TGCGCCAGCAGCTTAGGGACGGAGACTTACGAGCAGTACTTC. Its translation is CASSLGTETYEQYF.

This clonotype was recorded at least ten times. The V and J genes are TRBV7-2 and TRBJ2-7; possibly TRBD2 for D (5 bases). CDR3 length: 13 amino acids. V dropped 7 bases and J dropped 0 bases, with 10 bases sitting between them. Per germline, CDR1 SGHTA and CDR2 FQGNSA. As DNA, the CDR3 is TGTGCCAGCACCCGCGGGTACTCCTACGAGCAGTACTTC. The encoded protein is CASTRGYSYEQYF. Variable domain in full (rest from reference TRBV7-2 and TRBJ2-7): GAGVSQSPSNKVTEKGKDVELRCDPISGHTALYWYRQSLGQGLEFLIYFQGNSAPDKSGLPSDRFSAERTGGSVSTLTIQRTQQEDSAVYLCASTRGYSYEQYFGPGTRLTVT.

The genes are TRBV28 and TRBJ2-3; no clear D gene. There are 14 residues in the CDR3. Per the germline V gene, CDR1 is MDHEN and CDR2 is SYDVKM. V lost 7 bases and J lost 1, with 12 bases in between. The CDR3: CASIPRIRTDTQYF. In nucleotides, the CDR3 is TGTGCCAGCATCCCCAGGATTCGCACAGATACGCAGTATTTT.

This clonotype came up many times. The J gene is TRBJ1-2, the V gene TRBV20-1; D not certain. This CDR3 contains 14 residues. Germline V CDR1 and CDR2: DFQATT, SNEGSKA (reference sequence). Trimming removed 0 bases at V and 2 bases at J, with 10 bases between. The CDR3 nucleotides read TGCAGTGCTAGAGACCTAGGAAGGAACTATGGCTACACCTTC. Translating gives CSARDLGRNYGYTF.

This clonotype was seen many times. The chain recombines TRBV27 with TRBJ2-4, with TRBD1 matching 8 bases. From germline, CDR1 is MNHEY and CDR2 SMNVEV (reference sequence). CDR3 size: 16 residues. Unmatched junction bases numbered 8, after V lost 6 bases and J lost 1 base. The CDR3, as DNA: TGTGCCAGCAGGAGGGACAGGTCTGGGGCCAAAAACATTCAGTACTTC. Its protein product is CASRRDRSGAKNIQYF.

This clonotype was counted between two and nine times. This chain connects TRBV20-1 to TRBJ2-1, with TRBD2 matching over 13 bases. V lost 1 base, J lost 0 bases, and 15 bases stayed unmatched. The CDR3 covers 21 residues. Germline V CDR1 and CDR2: DFQATT, SNEGSKA (reference sequence). The CDR3 loop reads CSARVGVAGTSGASSYNEQFF. In DNA, the CDR3 is TGCAGTGCTAGAGTTGGGGTAGCCGGGACTAGCGGGGCCAGCTCCTACAATGAGCAGTTCTTC.